The present T cell receptor (beta chain) was sequenced within a study of technical replicates of blood from a handful of donors. The CDR3 totals 13 residues. Trimming cost V 5 bases and J 3 bases; bases outside gene matches: 4. CDR1 is MNHEY, CDR2 SMNVEV, per germline (reference sequence). Here immunoSEQ multiplex PCR was the method, and the copy in TCRdb shows in-frame clones only, minus some. The table shows approximately 93,000 clones, with over 85% occurring only once. What was sequenced was T cells isolated from PBMCs. The chain is built from TRBV27 and TRBJ2-7, with 7 bases lining up with TRBD1. The clonotype originates from a human donor in good health. This CDR3 is CASSPRTGYEQYF. The CDR3 nucleotides are TGTGCCAGCAGTCCGCGGACAGGCTACGAGCAGTACTTC.